This is a list of T cell receptor beta chains from one sample in a study of technical replicates of blood from a few donors. Profiled with immunoSEQ multiplex PCR; TCRdb holds only in-frame clones, not every one. The data show 80,000 to 95,000 clones, 85% to 95% seen once. The sequenced sample was T cells isolated from PBMCs. The receptors stem from a human donor in good health. Each CDR3 is given with its conserved first and last residue. Fields, in order: V gene, clone size, D gene, J gene, CDR3 protein, CDR3 DNA. D genes are given only for firm matches. For some rows the clone size is stated as once, few or many, or as a class when expanded; others skip it.

TRBV6-5	-	-	TRBJ2-7	CASNADLASEQYF	TGTGCCAGCAACGCAGACTTGGCTTCCGAGCAGTACTTC
TRBV9	once	-	TRBJ1-4	CASSVEAGYNEKLFF	TGTGCCAGCAGCGTAGAAGCAGGGTATAATGAAAAACTGTTTTTT
TRBV6-5	-	-	TRBJ2-7	CASTPGGSLSYEQYF	TGTGCCAGCACCCCCGGAGGCTCTCTCTCCTACGAGCAGTACTTC
TRBV18	-	-	TRBJ2-7	CASSPDGSRDQYF	TGTGCCAGCTCACCCGACGGGTCTCGCGATCAGTACTTC
TRBV6-5	-	-	TRBJ2-2	CASRPVPNGAGELFF	TGTGCCAGCAGACCCGTCCCAAACGGGGCCGGGGAGCTGTTTTTT
TRBV30	-	TRBD1	TRBJ2-7	CASRQGLNEQYF	TGTGCCAGCCGACAGGGGCTTAACGAGCAGTACTTC
TRBV12-2	-	-	TRBJ2-1	CASLTSLIGTGGLDRYNEQFF	TGTGCAAGTCTCACGTCATTAATAGGGACAGGGGGACTAGATAGATACAATGAGCAGTTCTTC
TRBV6-6	-	TRBD1	TRBJ1-2	CASGDRGEGYTF	TGTGCCAGCGGCGACAGGGGAGAGGGCTACACCTTC
TRBV5-4	once	-	TRBJ1-2	CASSLDRNYGYTF	TGTGCCAGCAGCTTGGACAGGAACTATGGCTACACCTTC
TRBV27	-	-	TRBJ1-5	CASSSWTDSNQPQHF	TGTGCCAGCAGTTCCTGGACAGATAGCAATCAGCCCCAGCATTTT
TRBV15	few	TRBD1	TRBJ1-1	CATTDRGFNTEAFF	TGTGCCACCACTGACAGGGGTTTCAACACTGAAGCTTTCTTT
TRBV9	-	TRBD1	TRBJ2-3	CASSVGDSRADTQYF	TGTGCCAGCAGCGTAGGGGACAGCAGAGCTGATACGCAGTATTTT
TRBV6-5	-	TRBD2	TRBJ2-7	CASRIAGGSSYEQYF	TGTGCCAGCAGGATAGCGGGGGGGTCCTCCTACGAGCAGTACTTC
TRBV19	-	-	TRBJ1-2	CASSIFMDSNYGYTF	TGTGCCAGTAGTATTTTCATGGACAGTAACTATGGCTACACCTTC
TRBV7-2	-	TRBD2	TRBJ2-1	CASSFRLAGTHNEQFF	TGTGCCAGCAGCTTCCGACTAGCGGGGACCCACAATGAGCAGTTCTTC
TRBV30	-	-	TRBJ2-2	CAWSVLWGGLTGELFF	TGTGCCTGGAGTGTACTGTGGGGGGGCCTCACCGGGGAGCTGTTTTTT
TRBV7-9	-	TRBD1	TRBJ1-1	CASSQPGGTDTEAFF	TGTGCCAGCAGCCAACCAGGGGGCACCGATACTGAAGCTTTCTTT
TRBV5-1	-	-	TRBJ2-7	CASSLLGVADEQYF	TGCGCCAGCAGCTTGTTAGGGGTAGCAGACGAGCAGTACTTC
TRBV5-1	-	-	TRBJ1-2	CASSIQLGGYGYTF	TGCGCCAGCAGCATCCAGCTGGGGGGGTATGGCTACACCTTC
TRBV9	-	-	TRBJ2-3	CASSPPGTDTQYF	TGTGCCAGCAGCCCACCGGGTACAGATACGCAGTATTTT
TRBV7-2	-	-	TRBJ1-1	CASSLVFRLEAFF	TGTGCCAGCAGCTTAGTCTTCAGGTTAGAAGCTTTCTTT
TRBV18	-	-	TRBJ1-3	CASSPPKSSGNTIYF	TGTGCCAGCTCACCCCCCAAATCCTCTGGAAACACCATATATTTT
TRBV30	few	-	TRBJ1-5	CAWSVPGHRFNQPQHF	TGTGCCTGGAGTGTACCCGGACACCGTTTCAATCAGCCCCAGCATTTT
TRBV9	-	TRBD2	TRBJ2-7	CASSLGGGDSYEQYF	TGTGCCAGCAGTCTTGGCGGGGGGGACTCCTACGAGCAGTACTTC
TRBV6-1	-	-	TRBJ1-5	CASSGNENQPQHF	TGTGCCAGCAGTGGTAATGAGAATCAGCCCCAGCATTTT
TRBV18	-	-	TRBJ1-5	CASSPPVQGNQPQHF	TGTGCCAGCTCACCACCAGTACAGGGTAATCAGCCCCAGCATTTT